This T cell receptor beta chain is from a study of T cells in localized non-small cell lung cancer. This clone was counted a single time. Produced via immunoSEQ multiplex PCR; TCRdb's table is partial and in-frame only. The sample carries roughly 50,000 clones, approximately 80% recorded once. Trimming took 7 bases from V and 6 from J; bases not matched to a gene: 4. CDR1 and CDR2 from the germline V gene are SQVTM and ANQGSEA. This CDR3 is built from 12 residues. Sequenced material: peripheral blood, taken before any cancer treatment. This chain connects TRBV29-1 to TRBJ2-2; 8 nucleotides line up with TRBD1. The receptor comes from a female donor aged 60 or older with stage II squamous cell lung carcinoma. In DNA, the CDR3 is TGCAGCGCCGGACAGGGCGCCGGGGAGCTGTTTTTT. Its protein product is CSAGQGAGELFF.